A single sample is the source of the 21 T cell receptor beta chains below, sequenced in a study of tumor-infiltrating lymphocytes in primary liver carcinoma. The source material, 20-30 mg of unsorted bulk tissue, was used to co-extract RNA and DNA. Using a constant-region primer together with ProtoScript II reverse transcriptase, TCR beta cDNA was made from roughly 540 ng of total RNA. Modified slightly, ARM-PCR produced TCR beta libraries over three nested multiplex PCR rounds. Amplification in the first two PCR rounds was performed using TRBV1-TRBV30 forward primers and a C-beta reverse primer for 10 cycles each. Using its own MiXCR run on the multiplex PCR reads, TCRdb lists one record per CDR3 protein. The sample contains about 210,000 distinct CDR3 sequences, 70% to 90% of which appear only once. Sequenced: tumor tissue from primary liver carcinoma. The source of these receptors is a man aged 40-49 years with primary liver carcinoma and hepatitis B virus infection.

The chain combines TRBV4-2 with TRBJ2-2, with 7 bases matching TRBD2. The CDR3 totals 17 residues. The V gene's germline CDR1 is LGHNA and CDR2 YNFKEQ. V lost 1 base and J lost 4; bases outside the gene matches: 9. The CDR3 DNA reads TGTGCCAGCAGCCAAGGAGGAGCGGGAAGTCTCACCGGGGAGCTGTTTTTT. Protein: CASSQGGAGSLTGELFF.

As for this clonotype: One junction end does not reproduce the germline sequence, and a read error may be involved. The V and J genes are TRBV6-1 and TRBJ2-6; 7 bases align to TRBD1. CDR3 size: 18 residues. Germline CDR1 and CDR2: MNHNS and SASEGT. Written as DNA, the CDR3 is TGTGACAGCAGTGGATACAGGGGTCCTACCTCTGAGGCCAACGTCCTGACATTC. Translated, it gives CDSSGYRGPTSEANVLTF.

On this clonotype: The junction shows a germline mismatch at one end, possibly a read error. The chain uses TRBV28 and TRBJ2-7; D gene ambiguous. Looked up from germline, CDR1 is MDHEN and CDR2 is SYDVKM. The CDR3 runs 13 residues. In DNA, the CDR3 is TGTGCCAGCGGTTTAAGACCAGGCTACGATCAGTACTTC. Translating it yields CASGLRPGYDQYF.

Notes on this clonotype: Without the conserved terminal phenylalanine or tryptophan, this CDR3 likely stems from a read error. The chain has TRBV12-3 or TRBV12-4 and TRBJ2-5, with D tentatively TRBD1 (5 bases). The CDR3 totals 13 residues. Trimming stripped 8 bases from V and 1 base from J, with 11 bases between. CDR3 nucleotides: TGTGCCAGCTGTCACAGGTCCCAAGAGACCCAGTACTTA. This translates into CASCHRSQETQYL.

This chain uses TRBV2 with TRBJ2-2, with 9 bases matching TRBD1. The germline gives CDR1 SNHLY, CDR2 FYNNEI. The CDR3 loop spans 15 amino acids. The trim removed 5 bases at V and 7 bases at J, leaving 8 bases unmatched. The CDR3 bases are TGTGCCAGCAGTATAAGACAGGGGGGGAACGGGGAGCTGTTTTTT. It is translated as CASSIRQGGNGELFF.

This clonotype was counted between two and nine times. The conserved closing phenylalanine or tryptophan is absent in this CDR3, likely reflecting a read error. CDR3 nucleotide sequence: TGTGCCCGCAGCCAAGGCGCAGCTGGGGCCAACGTCCTGACTCTC. Translated: CARSQGAAGANVLTL. The J gene is TRBJ2-6, the V gene TRBV14; D uncertain. Germline V lookup: CDR1 SGHDN, CDR2 FVKESK. The CDR3 is made up of 15 amino acids.

Turning to this clonotype: A much larger clone is a single base away; this may be a read error. This chain joins TRBV30 and TRBJ1-1, with D unclear. CDR3 length equals 15 residues. Trimming removed 1 base from V and 1 base from J, with 13 bases in between. CDR1 is GTSNPN and CDR2 is SVGIG in the germline V gene (reference sequence). The CDR3 nucleotides read TGTGCCTGGAGTGCCGCACGACGGGGGAACACTGAAGCTTTCTTT. Translated: CAWSAARRGNTEAFF.

About this clonotype: At one end the junction does not follow the germline gene, possibly because of a read error. This rearrangement joins TRBV14 to TRBJ2-3; no firm D call. The germline V gene has CDR1 SGHDN and CDR2 FVKESK. This CDR3 region has 12 residues. The CDR3 sequence is CARSQTIDTQYF. The CDR3 DNA follows: TGTGCCAGGAGCCAAACCATAGATACGCAGTATTTT.

To note about this clonotype: In this CDR3 the conserved last residue, phenylalanine or tryptophan, is missing, so a read error is likely. The chain combines TRBV11-3 with TRBJ1-5; D is ambiguous. Trimming shortened V by 0 bases and J by 6 bases, and 12 bases separated the two germline ends. The length of the CDR3 is 15 residues. Germline lookup yields CDR1 SGHNT and CDR2 YENEEA. The CDR3 region is CASSLDLRMAQPQHY. CDR3 DNA sequence: TGTGCCAGCAGCTTAGATCTGAGGATGGCTCAGCCCCAGCATTAT.

Regarding this clonotype: The germline gene is not matched at one end of the junction; a read error may be the cause. The rearrangement uses TRBV4-2 and TRBJ2-5; D is unresolved. The CDR3 covers 13 residues. The V gene's germline CDR1 is LGHNA and CDR2 YNFKEQ. This CDR3 is CASSQVIQETQNF. CDR3 bases: TGTGCCAGCAGCCAAGTCATTCAAGAGACCCAGAATTTC.

Concerning this clonotype: One end of the junction does not line up with germline, which may come from a read error. V is TRBV11-2 and J is TRBJ2-7, with D perhaps TRBD1 (6 bases). The CDR3 consists of 12 residues. Germline V gene data show CDR1 as SGHAT and CDR2 as FQNNGV. CDR3: CTSNPRGYEQYF. CDR3 nucleotide sequence: TGTACCAGCAATCCCAGGGGCTACGAGCAGTACTTC.

This clonotype was found once. One junction end does not reproduce the germline sequence, and a read error may be involved. This rearrangement joins TRBV11-2 to TRBJ2-6, with D perhaps TRBD1 (5 bases). The CDR3 length is 15 residues. CDR1 and CDR2 from the germline V gene are SGHAT and FQNNGV. The CDR3 bases are TGTGCCACCCAGTGGCCGCGCTATGGGGCCAACGTCCTGACCTTC. Protein product: CATQWPRYGANVLTF.

A word on this clonotype: A junction boundary mismatches the germline segment, possibly from a read error. The chain joins TRBV6-2 or TRBV6-3 to TRBJ2-7, with unresolved D. Per the germline V gene, CDR1 is MNHEY and CDR2 is SVGEGT. This CDR3 region has 11 residues. The CDR3 here is CALSAGYEHYF. CDR3 sequence (DNA): TGTGCCCTCAGTGCCGGTTACGAGCACTACTTC.

This sequence joins TRBV19 and TRBJ2-5, with D possibly TRBD1 on 7 matching bases. The CDR3 runs 13 residues. The V gene's germline CDR1 is LNHDA and CDR2 SQIVND (reference sequence). Deletions cut 10 bases from V and 5 bases from J, with 17 bases between. The CDR3 protein is CATSGGGRETQYF. Here the CDR3 DNA reads TGTGCCACCAGTGGAGGGGGCCGGGAGACCCAGTACTTC.

A note on this clonotype: A much larger clone differs by one base, so this may be a read error. J is TRBJ2-1 and V is TRBV7-9; the match to TRBD2 covers 7 bases. CDR1 SEHNR and CDR2 FQNEAQ come from the germline V gene (reference sequence). The CDR3 has 15 residues. With 6 bases clipped from V and 9 bases from J, the junction kept 14 bases outside the gene matches. The CDR3 loop is CASSQLGGRVVEQFF. CDR3 nucleotides: TGTGCCAGCAGTCAATTGGGTGGGAGGGTCGTTGAGCAGTTCTTC.

This clonotype showed up just a few times. The chain joins TRBV2 to TRBJ1-4; the D is unclear. This CDR3 comprises 15 residues. Between the trimmed V and J ends, which lost 7 bases and 8 bases, there was a span of 20 bases. Germline CDR1 reads SNHLY; CDR2 reads FYNNEI. CDR3 sequence reads: CASKPPGFGEEKLFF. In nucleotides, the CDR3 is TGTGCCAGCAAGCCCCCGGGATTTGGCGAAGAAAAACTGTTTTTT.

This chain uses TRBV13 with TRBJ2-6, with a possible D match to TRBD2 (7 bases). Germline assignment: CDR1 PRHDT and CDR2 FYEKMQ (reference sequence). V lost 4 bases and J lost 15, with 25 bases in between. This CDR3 is built from 16 residues. The CDR3 nucleotides are TGTGCCAGCAGCTCAGAGGGGGGGAGTGAGGCCAATGCCCTGACTTTC. It is translated as CASSSEGGSEANALTF.

This clonotype showed up many times. The rearrangement uses TRBV11-2 and TRBJ2-1; TRBD2 matches at 7 bases. This CDR3 region has 15 residues. Trimming cost V 0 bases and J 6 bases; bases outside gene matches: 5. CDR1 is SGHAT and CDR2 is FQNNGV in the germline V gene. The CDR3 spells CASSLDGGLINEQFF. In nucleotides, the CDR3 is TGTGCCAGCAGCTTAGATGGGGGACTAATCAATGAGCAGTTCTTC.

On this clonotype: This CDR3 fails to terminate in the conserved phenylalanine or tryptophan, so it likely reflects a read error. The limits of the CDR3 on the DNA are not certain, so only TCRdb's listed CDR3 is given. This chain uses TRBV6-6 with TRBJ1-1; TRBD1 is the table's D call, not checked against the DNA. Counting both end residues, the CDR3 totals 13 amino acids. Per germline, CDR1 MNHNY and CDR2 SVGAGI (reference sequence). This CDR3 is CASSTGGTTETSL.

A remark on this clonotype: The conserved final phenylalanine or tryptophan is absent from the CDR3, which likely points to a read error. The genes are TRBV11-2 and TRBJ2-6; D perhaps matches TRBD2 (6 bases). The CDR3 is 21 amino acids. Germline V gene lookup returns CDR1 SGHAT and CDR2 FQNNGV. This CDR3 reads CTSSMGGDWGISHSGANVLTL. CDR3 DNA: TGTACCAGCAGCATGGGGGGAGACTGGGGCATTTCCCACTCTGGGGCCAACGTCCTGACTTTA.

V gene TRBV2 combines with J gene TRBJ2-3; tentative D call: TRBD2 (5 bases). CDR3 length: 13 residues. CDR1 SNHLY and CDR2 FYNNEI come from the germline V gene. V was pared by 6 bases and J by 3 bases, with 10 bases between. The chain's CDR3 is CASSLAGTDTQYF. The DNA for the CDR3 is TGTGCCAGCAGCCTAGCCGGGACAGATACGCAGTATTTT.